Detailed here is one TCR beta chain. Other nucleotide sequences in the sample specify the same CDR3. This specimen comes from a study of blood T cell repertoires in COVID-19. Clones were sequenced by immunoSEQ multiplex PCR, and TCRdb holds only the in-frame ones, with some missing. Here the sample spans about 150,000 clones, around 89% being singletons. Losses at the gene ends were 2 bases for V and 1 base for J; bases not matched to a gene: 1. The CDR3 has 14 amino acids. The germline CDR1 and CDR2 sequences are SGHTA and FQGNSA. J is TRBJ2-7 and V is TRBV7-2; 8 bases agree with TRBD1. This TCR was recovered from a man aged 55 to 70 with active or convalescent COVID-19. The specimen was peripheral blood. CDR3 in amino acids: CASSLRQGSYEQYF. For the CDR3, the DNA is TGTGCCAGCAGCTTACGACAGGGGTCCTACGAGCAGTACTTC.